The text below deals with one TCR beta chain. The clone's antigen remains unknown. These data are taken from a study of T cells expressing NK-cell markers (dated by TCRdb to 2018 to 2020). About the investigation overall: In sorted CD3+CD56+NKG2C+, CD3+CD56+NKG2C- and CD3+CD56-NKG2C+ T-cell subsets from several donors, TCR beta-chain repertoires were profiled. The libraries were sequenced on Illumina HiSeq 2000/2500, MiSeq or NextSeq, producing 2 x 150 bp reads. The study sequenced eight donors, all healthy volunteers chosen at random: three men and five women. Most of the eight sequenced donors were HCMV-seropositive and one was HCMV-seronegative.

CDR1 and CDR2, per the germline V gene (reference sequence), are SGHNT and YYREEE. CDR3 length: 13 amino acids, cysteine to phenylalanine. The DNA is unrecorded. Here is what the overall study found, with its caveats: In over five donors, the dominant CD3+CD56+NKG2C+ clonotypes were found to rank among the top 10 CD8+ clonotypes and to make up roughly 1.0-7.5% of CD8+ T cells. It remained unclear whether the expanded NKG2C-expressing T cell clones were specific for HCMV antigens. Those dominant clonotypes were again the most abundant among CD3+CD56-NKG2C+ cells in a handful of donors, at 28.3-60.1%.

Sequencer: Illumina HiSeq 2000. TCR beta cDNA libraries were made by 5'RACE template switching that added a universal primer site and unique molecular identifiers. Synthesis of cDNA was primed from the TCR beta constant segment and was followed by two consecutive PCR amplification steps. The authors processed their data as follows. MIGEC was used to demultiplex reads and group reads by UMI, and MiTCR was used to assemble and quantify clonotypes. To remove erroneous sequences, TCR cDNA sequences were retained only when supported by two or more reads. Downstream repertoire analysis used the tcR package, and clonotypes were matched across fractions by CDR3 nucleotide sequence plus V segment. VDJmatch was used to annotate antigen specificity against VDJdb, with one amino acid substitution in CDR3 allowed. TCRdb reprocessed the reads, so every CDR3 protein sequence counts as one entry and DNA is not shown. None of the V and J calls come from the authors' own analysis; TCRdb made them. The record for this sample contains approximately 460,000 distinct CDR3 sequences. About 7.3% of the sample is taken by the ten largest.

HCMV-specific IgG was detected in serum with a commercial ELISA kit to determine HCMV serostatus. Peripheral blood mononuclear cells were isolated from blood by Ficoll density gradient centrifugation. The receptor was derived from a woman aged 18 to 75 in good health. Sample: blood T cells: a sorted CD56 or NKG2C T cell subset, CD4+ or CD8+ T cells, or bulk PBMC T cells (not recorded which). The chain employs TRBV5-4 and TRBJ2-2; TCRdb outputs TRBD1, but without DNA this stays unchecked. CDR3 sequence: CASSLVGVGELFF.